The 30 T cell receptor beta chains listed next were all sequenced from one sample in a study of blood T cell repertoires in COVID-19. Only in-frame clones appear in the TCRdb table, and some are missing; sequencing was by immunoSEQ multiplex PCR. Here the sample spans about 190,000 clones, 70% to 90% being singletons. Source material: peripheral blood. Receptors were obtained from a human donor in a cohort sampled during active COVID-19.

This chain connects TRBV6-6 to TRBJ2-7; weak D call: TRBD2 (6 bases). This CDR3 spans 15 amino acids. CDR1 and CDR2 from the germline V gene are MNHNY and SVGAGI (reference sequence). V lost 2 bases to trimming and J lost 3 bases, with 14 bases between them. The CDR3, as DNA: TGTGCCAGCAGTTACACACCGGGACTGAACTACGAGCAGTACTTC. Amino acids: CASSYTPGLNYEQYF.

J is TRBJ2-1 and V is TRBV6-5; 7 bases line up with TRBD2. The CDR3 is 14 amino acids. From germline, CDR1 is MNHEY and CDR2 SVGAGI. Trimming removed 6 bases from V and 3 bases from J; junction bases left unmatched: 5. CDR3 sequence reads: CASSRGVGYNEQFF. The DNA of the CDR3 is TGTGCCAGCAGCCGGGGGGTGGGCTACAATGAGCAGTTCTTC.

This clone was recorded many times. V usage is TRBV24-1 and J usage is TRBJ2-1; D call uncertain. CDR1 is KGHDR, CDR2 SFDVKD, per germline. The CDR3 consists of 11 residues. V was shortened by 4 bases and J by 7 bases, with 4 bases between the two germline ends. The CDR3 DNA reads TGTGCCACCAGTGAGAGGAATGAGCAGTTCTTC. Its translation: CATSERNEQFF.

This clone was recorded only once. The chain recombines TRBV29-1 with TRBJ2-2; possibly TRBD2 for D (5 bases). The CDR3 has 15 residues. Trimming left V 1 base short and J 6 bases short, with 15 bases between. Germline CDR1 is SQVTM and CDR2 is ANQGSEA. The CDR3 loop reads CSVEVVGVSAGELFF. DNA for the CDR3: TGCAGCGTTGAAGTGGTGGGAGTATCAGCCGGGGAGCTGTTTTTT.

In nucleotides, the CDR3 is TGTGCCAGCAGCTTAGTAGAGACGGGTACGCAGTATTTT. Amino acids: CASSLVETGTQYF. The chain couples TRBV7-9 to TRBJ2-3; the D is unclear. V lost 1 base and J lost 8, with 10 bases in between. The germline gives CDR1 SEHNR, CDR2 FQNEAQ (reference sequence). The CDR3 sequence is 13 residues long.

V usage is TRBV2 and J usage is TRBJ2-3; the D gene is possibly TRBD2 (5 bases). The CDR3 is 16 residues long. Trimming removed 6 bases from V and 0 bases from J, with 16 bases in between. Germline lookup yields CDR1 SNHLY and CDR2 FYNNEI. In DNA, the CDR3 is TGTGCCAGCAGCCTTAGCTGGGGAGCTAGCACAGATACGCAGTATTTT. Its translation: CASSLSWGASTDTQYF. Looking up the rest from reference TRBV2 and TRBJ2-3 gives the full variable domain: EPEVTQTPSHQVTQMGQEVILRCVPISNHLYFYWYRQILGQKVEFLVSFYNNEISEKSEIFDDQFSVERPDGSNFTLKIRSTKLEDSAMYFCASSLSWGASTDTQYFGPGTRLTVL.

The CDR3 nucleotides are TGTGCCAGCTCACCACCTCAGGCGGGAGCCAAAAACATTCAGTACTTC. This sequence encodes CASSPPQAGAKNIQYF. This rearrangement joins TRBV18 to TRBJ2-4, with a tentative D call TRBD2 (5 bases). The CDR3 has 16 amino acids. Germline CDR1 is KGHSH and CDR2 is LQKENI. Trimming took off 0 bases at V and 0 bases at J, with 9 bases between the two ends.

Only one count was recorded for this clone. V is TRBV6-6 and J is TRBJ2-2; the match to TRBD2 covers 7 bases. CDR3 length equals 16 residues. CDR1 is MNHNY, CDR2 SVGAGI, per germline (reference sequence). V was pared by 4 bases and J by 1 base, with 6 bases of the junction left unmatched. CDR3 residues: CASSLDGGGNTGELFF. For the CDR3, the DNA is TGTGCCAGCAGTTTGGATGGCGGGGGGAACACCGGGGAGCTGTTTTTT.

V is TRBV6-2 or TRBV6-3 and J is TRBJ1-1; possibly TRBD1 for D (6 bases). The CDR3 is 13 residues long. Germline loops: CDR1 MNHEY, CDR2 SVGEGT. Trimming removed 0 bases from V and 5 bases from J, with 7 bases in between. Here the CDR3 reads CASSYSDRTEAFF. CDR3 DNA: TGTGCCAGCAGTTACTCCGACAGGACTGAAGCTTTCTTT.

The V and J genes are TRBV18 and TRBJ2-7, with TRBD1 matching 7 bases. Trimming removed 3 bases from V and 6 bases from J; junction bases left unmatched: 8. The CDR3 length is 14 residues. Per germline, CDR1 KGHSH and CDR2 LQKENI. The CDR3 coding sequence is TGTGCCAGCTCACCGACAGGGTCTCCAGGCGAGCAGTACTTC. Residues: CASSPTGSPGEQYF.

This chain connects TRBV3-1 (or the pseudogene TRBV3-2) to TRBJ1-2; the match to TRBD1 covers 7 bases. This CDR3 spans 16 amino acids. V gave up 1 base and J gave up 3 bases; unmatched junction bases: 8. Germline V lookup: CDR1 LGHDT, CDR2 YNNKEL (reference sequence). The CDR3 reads CASSQGNRGGYYGYTF. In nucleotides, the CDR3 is TGTGCCAGCAGCCAAGGCAACAGGGGCGGGTACTATGGCTACACCTTC.

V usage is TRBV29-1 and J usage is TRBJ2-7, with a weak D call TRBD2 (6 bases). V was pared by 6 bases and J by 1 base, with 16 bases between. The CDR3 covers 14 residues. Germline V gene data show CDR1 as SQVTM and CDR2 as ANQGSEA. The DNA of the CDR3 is TGCAGCGTCCGACTAGTTTCATCATCCTACGAGCAGTACTTC. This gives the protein CSVRLVSSSYEQYF.

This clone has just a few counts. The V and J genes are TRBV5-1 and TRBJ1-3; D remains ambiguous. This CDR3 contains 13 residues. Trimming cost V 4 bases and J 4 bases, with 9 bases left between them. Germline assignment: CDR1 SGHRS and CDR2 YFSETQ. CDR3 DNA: TGCGCCAGCAGCGTCGAACACGGAAACACCATATATTTT. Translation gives CASSVEHGNTIYF.

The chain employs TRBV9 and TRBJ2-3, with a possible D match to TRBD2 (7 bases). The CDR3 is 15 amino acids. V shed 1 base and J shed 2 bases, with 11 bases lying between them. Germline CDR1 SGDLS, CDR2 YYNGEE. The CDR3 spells CASSVSAGATDTQYF. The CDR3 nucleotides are TGTGCCAGCAGCGTATCTGCGGGGGCCACAGATACGCAGTATTTT.

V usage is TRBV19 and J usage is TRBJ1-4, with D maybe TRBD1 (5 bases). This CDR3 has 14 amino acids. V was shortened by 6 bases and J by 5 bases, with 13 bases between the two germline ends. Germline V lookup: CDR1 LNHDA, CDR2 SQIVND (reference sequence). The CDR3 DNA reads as TGTGCCAGTAGCTTCAGGGATGCAAATGAAAAACTGTTTTTT. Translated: CASSFRDANEKLFF.

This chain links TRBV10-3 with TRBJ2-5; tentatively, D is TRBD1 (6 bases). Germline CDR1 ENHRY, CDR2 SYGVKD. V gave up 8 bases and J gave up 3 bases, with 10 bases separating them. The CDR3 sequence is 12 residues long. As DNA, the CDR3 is TGTGCCATCGGGACACCTAAAGAGACCCAGTACTTC. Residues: CAIGTPKETQYF.

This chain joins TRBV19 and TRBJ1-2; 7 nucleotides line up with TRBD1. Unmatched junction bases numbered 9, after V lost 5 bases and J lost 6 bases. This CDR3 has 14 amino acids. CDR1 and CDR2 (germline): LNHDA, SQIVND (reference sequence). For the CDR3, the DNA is TGTGCCAGTAGTTGGCGCACAGGGGTCGATGGCTACACCTTC. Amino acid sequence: CASSWRTGVDGYTF.

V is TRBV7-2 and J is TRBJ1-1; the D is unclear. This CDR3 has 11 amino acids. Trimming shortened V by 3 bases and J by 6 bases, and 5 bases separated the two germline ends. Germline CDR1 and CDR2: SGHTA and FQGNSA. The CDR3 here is CASSLIAEAFF. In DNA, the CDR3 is TGTGCCAGCAGCTTGATAGCTGAAGCTTTCTTT.

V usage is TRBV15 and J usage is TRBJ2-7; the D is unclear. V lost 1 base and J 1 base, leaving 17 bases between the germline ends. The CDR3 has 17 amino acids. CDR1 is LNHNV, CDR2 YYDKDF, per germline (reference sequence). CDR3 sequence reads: CATSRALLTQYSYEQYF. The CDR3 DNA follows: TGTGCCACCAGCAGAGCCCTTCTGACACAATATTCCTACGAGCAGTACTTC.

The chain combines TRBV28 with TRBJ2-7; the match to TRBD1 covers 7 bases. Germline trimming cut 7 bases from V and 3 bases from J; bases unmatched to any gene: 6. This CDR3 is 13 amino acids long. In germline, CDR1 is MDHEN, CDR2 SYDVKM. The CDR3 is CASNRGWGYEQYF. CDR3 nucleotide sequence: TGTGCCAGCAACAGGGGATGGGGCTACGAGCAGTACTTC. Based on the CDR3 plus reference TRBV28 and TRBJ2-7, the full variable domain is DVKVTQSSRYLVKRTGEKVFLECVQDMDHENMFWYRQDPGLGLRLIYFSYDVKMKEKGDIPEGYSVSREKKERFSLILESASTNQTSMYLCASNRGWGYEQYFGPGTRLTVT.

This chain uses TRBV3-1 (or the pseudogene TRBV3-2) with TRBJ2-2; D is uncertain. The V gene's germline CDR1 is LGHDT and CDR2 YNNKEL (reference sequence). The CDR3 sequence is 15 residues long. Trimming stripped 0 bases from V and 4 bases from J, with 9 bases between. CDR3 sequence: CASSQEGTLTGELFF. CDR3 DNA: TGTGCCAGCAGCCAAGAGGGCACTCTCACCGGGGAGCTGTTTTTT.

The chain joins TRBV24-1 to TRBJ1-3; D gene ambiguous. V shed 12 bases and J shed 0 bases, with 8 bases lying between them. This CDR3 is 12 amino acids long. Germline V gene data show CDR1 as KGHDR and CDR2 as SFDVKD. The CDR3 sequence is CAPASSGNTIYF. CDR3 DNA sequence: TGTGCCCCAGCGTCCTCTGGAAACACCATATATTTT.

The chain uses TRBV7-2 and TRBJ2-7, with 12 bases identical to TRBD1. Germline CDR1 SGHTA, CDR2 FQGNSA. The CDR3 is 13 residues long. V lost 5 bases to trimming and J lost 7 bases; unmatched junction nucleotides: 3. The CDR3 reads CASSRDRGLEQYF. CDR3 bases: TGTGCCAGCAGCAGGGACAGGGGGCTAGAGCAGTACTTC.

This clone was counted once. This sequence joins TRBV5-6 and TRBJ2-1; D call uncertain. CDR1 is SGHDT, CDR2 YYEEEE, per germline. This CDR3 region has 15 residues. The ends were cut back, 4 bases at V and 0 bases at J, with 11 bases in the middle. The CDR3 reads CASSPILSSYNEQFF. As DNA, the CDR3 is TGTGCCAGCAGCCCCATACTTAGCTCCTACAATGAGCAGTTCTTC.

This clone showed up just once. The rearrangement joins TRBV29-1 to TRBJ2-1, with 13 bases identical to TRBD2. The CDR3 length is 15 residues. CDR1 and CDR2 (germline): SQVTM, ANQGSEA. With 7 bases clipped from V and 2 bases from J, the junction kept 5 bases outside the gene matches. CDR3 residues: CSAEGTSGAYNEQFF. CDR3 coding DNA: TGCAGCGCAGAAGGGACTAGCGGGGCCTACAATGAGCAGTTCTTC.

In DNA form, the CDR3 reads TGTGCCATCAGTGAGTCCAGGACAGGGGCAAACTACTCTGGGGCCAACGTCCTGACTTTC. Protein sequence: CAISESRTGANYSGANVLTF. The rearrangement links TRBV10-3 to TRBJ2-6, with TRBD1 matching over 9 bases. The CDR3 has 20 amino acids. V dropped 0 bases and J dropped 0; count of bases not matched to a gene: 9. Germline values: CDR1 ENHRY, CDR2 SYGVKD.

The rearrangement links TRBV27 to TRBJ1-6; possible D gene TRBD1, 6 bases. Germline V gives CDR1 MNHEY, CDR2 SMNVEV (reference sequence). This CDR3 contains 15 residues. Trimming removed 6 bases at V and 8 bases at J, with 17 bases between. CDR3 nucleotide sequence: TGTGCCAGCAGACCTCCGACAGGCGAAGATTCACCCCTCCACTTT. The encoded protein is CASRPPTGEDSPLHF.

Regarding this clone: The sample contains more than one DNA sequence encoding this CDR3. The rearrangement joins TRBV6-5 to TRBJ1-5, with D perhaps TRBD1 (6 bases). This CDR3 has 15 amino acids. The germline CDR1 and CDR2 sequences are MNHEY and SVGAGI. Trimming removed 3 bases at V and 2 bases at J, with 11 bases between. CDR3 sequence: CASSYGRGRNQPQHF. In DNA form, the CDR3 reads TGTGCCAGCAGTTATGGCAGGGGCCGCAATCAGCCCCAGCATTTT.

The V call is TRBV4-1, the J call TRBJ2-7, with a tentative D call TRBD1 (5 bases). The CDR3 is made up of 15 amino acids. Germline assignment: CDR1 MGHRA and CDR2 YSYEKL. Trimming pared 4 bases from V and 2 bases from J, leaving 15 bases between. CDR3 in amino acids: CASSPGHSSTYEQYF. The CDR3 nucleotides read TGCGCCAGCAGCCCAGGACACAGCAGTACCTACGAGCAGTACTTC.

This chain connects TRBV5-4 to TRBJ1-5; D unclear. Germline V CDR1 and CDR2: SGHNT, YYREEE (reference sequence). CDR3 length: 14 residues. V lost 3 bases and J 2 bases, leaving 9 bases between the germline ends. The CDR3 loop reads CASSSTPGNQPQHF. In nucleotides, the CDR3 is TGTGCCAGCAGCTCGACACCAGGCAATCAGCCCCAGCATTTT.